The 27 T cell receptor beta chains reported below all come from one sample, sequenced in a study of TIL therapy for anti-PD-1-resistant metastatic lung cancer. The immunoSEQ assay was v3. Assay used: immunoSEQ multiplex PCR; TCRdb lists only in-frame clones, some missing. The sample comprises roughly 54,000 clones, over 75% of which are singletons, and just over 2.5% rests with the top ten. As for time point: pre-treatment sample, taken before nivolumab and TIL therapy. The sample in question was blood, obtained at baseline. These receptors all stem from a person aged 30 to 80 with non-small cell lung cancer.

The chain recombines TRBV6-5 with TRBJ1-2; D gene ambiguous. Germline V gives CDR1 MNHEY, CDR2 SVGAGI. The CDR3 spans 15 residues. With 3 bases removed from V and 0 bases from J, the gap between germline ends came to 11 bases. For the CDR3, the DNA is TGTGCCAGCAGTTATCGAGTCGGGGCTAACTATGGCTACACCTTC. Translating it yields CASSYRVGANYGYTF.

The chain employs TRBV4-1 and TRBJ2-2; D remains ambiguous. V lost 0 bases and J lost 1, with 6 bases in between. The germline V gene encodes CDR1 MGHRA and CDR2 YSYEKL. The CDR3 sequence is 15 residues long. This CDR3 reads CASSQDVWNTGELFF. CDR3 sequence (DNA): TGCGCCAGCAGCCAAGATGTATGGAACACCGGGGAGCTGTTTTTT.

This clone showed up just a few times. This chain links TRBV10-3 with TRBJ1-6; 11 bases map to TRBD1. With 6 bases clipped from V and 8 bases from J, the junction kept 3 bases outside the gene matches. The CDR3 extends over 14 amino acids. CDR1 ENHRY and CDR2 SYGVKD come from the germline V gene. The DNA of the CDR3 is TGTGCCATCAGCGGGACAGGGGGGGATTCACCCCTCCACTTT. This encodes CAISGTGGDSPLHF.

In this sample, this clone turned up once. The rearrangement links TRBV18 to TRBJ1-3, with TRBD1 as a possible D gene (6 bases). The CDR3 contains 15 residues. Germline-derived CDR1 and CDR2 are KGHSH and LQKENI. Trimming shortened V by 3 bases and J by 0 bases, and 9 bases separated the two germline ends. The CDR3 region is CASSPSGDSGNTIYF. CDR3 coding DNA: TGTGCCAGCTCACCGTCAGGGGACTCTGGAAACACCATATATTTT.

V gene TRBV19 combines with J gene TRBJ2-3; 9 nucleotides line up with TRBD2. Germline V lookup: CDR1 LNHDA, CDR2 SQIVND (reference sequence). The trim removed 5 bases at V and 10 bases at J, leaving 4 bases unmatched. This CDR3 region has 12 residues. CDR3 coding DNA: TGTGCCAGTAGTGTCCAGCGGGAGGCGCAGTATTTT. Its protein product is CASSVQREAQYF.

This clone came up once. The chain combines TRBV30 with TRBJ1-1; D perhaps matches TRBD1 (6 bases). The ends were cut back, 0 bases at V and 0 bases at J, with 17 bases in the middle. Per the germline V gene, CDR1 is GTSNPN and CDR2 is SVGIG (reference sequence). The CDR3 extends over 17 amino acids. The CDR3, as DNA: TGTGCCTGGAGTGTACGGGACATTAGGGAGGTGAACACTGAAGCTTTCTTT. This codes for CAWSVRDIREVNTEAFF.

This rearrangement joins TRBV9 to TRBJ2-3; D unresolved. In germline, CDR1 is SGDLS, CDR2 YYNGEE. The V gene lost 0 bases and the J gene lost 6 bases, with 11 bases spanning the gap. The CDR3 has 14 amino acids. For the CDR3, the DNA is TGTGCCAGCAGCGTAGCTCAATACCCGGATACGCAGTATTTT. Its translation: CASSVAQYPDTQYF.

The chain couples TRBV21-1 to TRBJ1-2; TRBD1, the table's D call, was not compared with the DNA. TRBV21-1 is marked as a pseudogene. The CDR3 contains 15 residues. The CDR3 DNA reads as TGTGCCAGCAGCAAAGCTGAGGGCAGGGGTAGAGGCTACACCTTC. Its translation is CASSKAEGRGRGYTF.

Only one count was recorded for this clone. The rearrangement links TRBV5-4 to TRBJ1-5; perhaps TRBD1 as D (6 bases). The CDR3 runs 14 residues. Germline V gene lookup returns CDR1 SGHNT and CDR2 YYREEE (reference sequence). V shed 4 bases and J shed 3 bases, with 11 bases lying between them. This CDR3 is CASSQQGSNQPQHF. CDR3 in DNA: TGTGCCAGCAGCCAACAGGGCTCCAATCAGCCCCAGCATTTT.

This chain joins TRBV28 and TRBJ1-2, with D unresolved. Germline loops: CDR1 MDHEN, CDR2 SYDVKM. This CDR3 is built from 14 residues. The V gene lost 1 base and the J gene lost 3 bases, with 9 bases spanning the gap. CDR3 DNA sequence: TGTGCCAGCAGTTTATCGCAGTGGGACTATGGCTACACCTTC. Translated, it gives CASSLSQWDYGYTF.

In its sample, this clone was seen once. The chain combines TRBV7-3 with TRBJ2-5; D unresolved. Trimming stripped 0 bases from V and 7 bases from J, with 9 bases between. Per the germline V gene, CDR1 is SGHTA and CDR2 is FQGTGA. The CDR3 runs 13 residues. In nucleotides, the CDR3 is TGTGCCAGCAGCTTAACTTTCATCGGGACCCAGTACTTC. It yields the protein CASSLTFIGTQYF. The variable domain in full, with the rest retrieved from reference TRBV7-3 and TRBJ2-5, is GAGVSQTPSNKVTEKGKYVELRCDPISGHTALYWYRQSLGQGPEFLIYFQGTGAADDSGLPNDRFFAVRPEGSVSTLKIQRTERGDSAVYLCASSLTFIGTQYFGPGTRLLVL.

The CDR3 protein is CAISDRPGGGGYTF. CDR3 coding DNA: TGTGCCATCAGTGATCGCCCAGGGGGAGGCGGCTACACCTTC. The V and J genes are TRBV10-3 and TRBJ1-2; 7 nucleotides line up with TRBD1. V shed 3 bases, J shed 8 bases, and the junction held 9 bases outside the gene matches. CDR1 and CDR2 from the germline V gene are ENHRY and SYGVKD. This CDR3 region has 14 residues.

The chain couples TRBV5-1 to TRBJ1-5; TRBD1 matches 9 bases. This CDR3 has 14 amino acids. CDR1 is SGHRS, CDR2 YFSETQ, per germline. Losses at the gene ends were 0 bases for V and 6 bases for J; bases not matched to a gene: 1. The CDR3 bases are TGCGCCAGCAGCTTGGGACAGGGGGTTCAGCCCCAGCATTTT. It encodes CASSLGQGVQPQHF.

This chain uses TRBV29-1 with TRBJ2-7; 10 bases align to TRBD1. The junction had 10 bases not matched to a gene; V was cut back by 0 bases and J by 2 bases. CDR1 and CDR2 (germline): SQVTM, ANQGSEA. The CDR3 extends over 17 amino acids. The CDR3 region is CSVEEYARDRGTYEQYF. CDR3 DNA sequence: TGCAGCGTTGAAGAATACGCCCGGGACAGGGGAACCTACGAGCAGTACTTC.

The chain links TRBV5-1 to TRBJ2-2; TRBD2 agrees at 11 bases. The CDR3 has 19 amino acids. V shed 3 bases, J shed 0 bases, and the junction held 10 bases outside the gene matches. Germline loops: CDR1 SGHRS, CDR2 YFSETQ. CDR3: CASSYPTSGRPANTGELFF. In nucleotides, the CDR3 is TGCGCCAGCAGCTATCCTACTAGCGGGAGACCCGCGAACACCGGGGAGCTGTTTTTT.

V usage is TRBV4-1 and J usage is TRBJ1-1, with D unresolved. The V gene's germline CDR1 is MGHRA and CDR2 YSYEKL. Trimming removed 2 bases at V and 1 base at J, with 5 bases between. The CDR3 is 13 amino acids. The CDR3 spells CASSQHENTEAFF. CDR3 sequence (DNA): TGCGCCAGCAGCCAACACGAGAACACTGAAGCTTTCTTT.

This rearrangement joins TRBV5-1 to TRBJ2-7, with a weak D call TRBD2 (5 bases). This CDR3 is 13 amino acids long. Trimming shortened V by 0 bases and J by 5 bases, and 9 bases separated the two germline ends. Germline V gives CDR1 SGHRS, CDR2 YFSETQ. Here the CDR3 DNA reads TGCGCCAGCAGCTTGGTTCCGGAGGACGAGCAGTACTTC. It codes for CASSLVPEDEQYF.

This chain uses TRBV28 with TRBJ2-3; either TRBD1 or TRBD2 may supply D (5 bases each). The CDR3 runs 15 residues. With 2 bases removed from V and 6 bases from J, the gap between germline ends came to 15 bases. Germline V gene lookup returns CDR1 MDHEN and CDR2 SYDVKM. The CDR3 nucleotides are TGTGCCAGCAGTTTACGGGTCGGGGCTGGGGATACGCAGTATTTT. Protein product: CASSLRVGAGDTQYF.

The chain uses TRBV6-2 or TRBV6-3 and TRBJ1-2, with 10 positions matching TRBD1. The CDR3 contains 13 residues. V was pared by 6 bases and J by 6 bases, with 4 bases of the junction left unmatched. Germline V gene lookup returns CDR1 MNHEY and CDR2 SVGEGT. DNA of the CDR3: TGTGCCAGCAGCTCCGGGACAGGGGATGGCTACACCTTC. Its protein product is CASSSGTGDGYTF.

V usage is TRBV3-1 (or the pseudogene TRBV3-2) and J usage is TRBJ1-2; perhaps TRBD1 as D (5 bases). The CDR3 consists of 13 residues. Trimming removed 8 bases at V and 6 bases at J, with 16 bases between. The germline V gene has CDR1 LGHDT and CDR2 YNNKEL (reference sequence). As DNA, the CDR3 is TGTGCCAGCTCCGGGATGGCAGGGAATGGCTACACCTTC. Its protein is CASSGMAGNGYTF.

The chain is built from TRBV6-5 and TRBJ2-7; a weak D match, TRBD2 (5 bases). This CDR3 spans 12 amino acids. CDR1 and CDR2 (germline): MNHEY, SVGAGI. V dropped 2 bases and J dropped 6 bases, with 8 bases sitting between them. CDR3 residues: CASSYRGLEQYF. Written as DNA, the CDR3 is TGTGCCAGCAGTTACCGCGGGCTCGAGCAGTACTTC.

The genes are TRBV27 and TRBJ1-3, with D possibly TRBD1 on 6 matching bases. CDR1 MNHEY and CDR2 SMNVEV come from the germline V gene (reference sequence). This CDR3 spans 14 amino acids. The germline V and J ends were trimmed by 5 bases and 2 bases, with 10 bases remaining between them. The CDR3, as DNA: TGTGCCAGCAGTGGCGGGACACCTGGAAACACCATATATTTT. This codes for CASSGGTPGNTIYF.

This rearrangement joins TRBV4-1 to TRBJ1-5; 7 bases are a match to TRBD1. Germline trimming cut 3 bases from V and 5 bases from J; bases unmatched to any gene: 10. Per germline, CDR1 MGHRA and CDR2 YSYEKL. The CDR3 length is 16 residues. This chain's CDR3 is CASSQSATGLHQPQHF. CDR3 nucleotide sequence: TGCGCCAGCAGCCAGTCCGCGACAGGGCTTCATCAGCCCCAGCATTTT.

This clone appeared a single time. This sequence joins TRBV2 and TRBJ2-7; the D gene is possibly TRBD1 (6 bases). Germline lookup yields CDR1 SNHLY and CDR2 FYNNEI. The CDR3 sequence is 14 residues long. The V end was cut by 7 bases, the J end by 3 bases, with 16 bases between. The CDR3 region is CASIPPGTNYEQYF. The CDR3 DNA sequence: TGTGCCAGCATCCCCCCTGGGACAAACTACGAGCAGTACTTC.

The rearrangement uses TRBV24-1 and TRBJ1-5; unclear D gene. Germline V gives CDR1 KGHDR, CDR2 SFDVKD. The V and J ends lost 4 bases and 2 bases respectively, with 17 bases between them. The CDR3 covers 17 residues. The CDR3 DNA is TGTGCCACCAGTGACGGGAGCGTGGGTGTGGGCAATCAGCCCCAGCATTTT. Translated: CATSDGSVGVGNQPQHF.

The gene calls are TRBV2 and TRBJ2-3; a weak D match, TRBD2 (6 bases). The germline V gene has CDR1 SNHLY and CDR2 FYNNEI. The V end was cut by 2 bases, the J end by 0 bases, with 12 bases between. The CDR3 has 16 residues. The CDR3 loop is CASSELVAASTDTQYF. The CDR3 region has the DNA TGTGCCAGCAGTGAATTAGTAGCGGCCAGCACAGATACGCAGTATTTT.

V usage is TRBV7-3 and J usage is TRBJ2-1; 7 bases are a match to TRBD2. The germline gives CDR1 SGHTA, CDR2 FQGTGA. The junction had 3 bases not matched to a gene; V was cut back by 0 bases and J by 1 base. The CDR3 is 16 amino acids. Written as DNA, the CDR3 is TGTGCCAGCAGCTTAACTGCGGGAGTTTCCTACAATGAGCAGTTCTTC. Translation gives CASSLTAGVSYNEQFF.